The clone carrying this T cell receptor (beta chain) was recorded at least ten times. Germline is not matched at one junction end, which may reflect a read error. This entry belongs to a study of molecular identifiers for immune sequencing clone quantification. CDR3 length: 15 residues. Germline CDR1 is SEHNR and CDR2 is FQNEAQ (reference sequence). TCRdb used MiXCR to reprocess the PCR reads, holding one entry per CDR3 protein. The table has hundreds of thousands of distinct CDR3 sequences, about 25% seen once. The TCR originated in a human donor in good health. Some libraries in this study had Jurkat cell RNA spiked in. The chain is built from TRBV7-9 and TRBJ2-7; D possibly matches TRBD1 or TRBD2 (5 bases each). The sequenced material came from naive CD8+ T cells from blood, with Jurkat cell RNA spiked in. Sample subset: FACS-sorted CD8+CD4-CCR7+CD45RA+ naive T cells. The CDR3 coding sequence is TGTGCCAGCAGCCTAGCCAACAGGCCGACCTACGAGCAGTACTTC. It specifies CASSLANRPTYEQYF.